What follows are 5 T cell receptor beta chains derived from one specimen sequenced in a study of shared clonotypes between healthy human individuals (dated by TCRdb to about 2020). Libraries were built with the immunoSEQ multiplex PCR assay. TCRdb re-hosts the immuneACCESS table, in-frame sequences only. Its copies lack some clones; in the studies checked, an unresolved V gene accounts for under half of them, and the cause for the rest is not known. The sample table records some 980,000 clones; approximately 76% of these occur just once. Over 1.3% of the sample belongs to the ten largest clones. Sequenced sample: memory CD4+ T cells sorted from blood. The cell subset or site label, read with the paper, signifies: CD45RA-negative fraction. The origin of the receptors is a man younger than 35 in good health.

The chain uses TRBV2 and TRBJ2-5; D may match TRBD1 or TRBD2 (6 bases each). Between the trimmed V and J ends, which lost 2 bases and 5 bases, there was a span of 15 bases. The CDR3 covers 15 residues. Germline CDR1 SNHLY, CDR2 FYNNEI. The CDR3 loop is CASSENGGPKETQYF. The CDR3 region has the DNA TGTGCCAGCAGTGAAAATGGGGGGCCTAAGGAGACCCAGTACTTC.

V and J are TRBV10-3 and TRBJ1-3, with D unclear. Trimming pared 2 bases from V and 1 base from J, leaving 6 bases between. This CDR3 is 14 amino acids long. Germline values: CDR1 ENHRY, CDR2 SYGVKD. The DNA of the CDR3 is TGTGCCATCAGTGAGGGTCGGTCTGGAAACACCATATATTTT. This gives the protein CAISEGRSGNTIYF.

The CDR3 loop reads CASSLEPDRGSGSNEQFF. Here the CDR3 DNA reads TGCGCCAGCAGCTTGGAACCCGACAGGGGTTCGGGGTCCAATGAGCAGTTCTTC. This sequence joins TRBV5-1 and TRBJ2-1; 8 bases map to TRBD1. CDR3 length: 18 amino acids. Germline CDR1 SGHRS, CDR2 YFSETQ. The V segment lost 0 bases and the J segment 6 bases; nucleotides outside the gene matches: 14.

Regarding this clone: This specimen includes other DNA sequences encoding the same CDR3. The CDR3 sequence is CATSRGGETQYF. DNA for the CDR3: TGTGCCACCAGCAGGGGAGGGGAGACCCAGTACTTC. The chain recombines TRBV15 with TRBJ2-5; 7 bases map to TRBD2. This CDR3 region has 12 residues. Losses at the gene ends were 3 bases for V and 5 bases for J; bases not matched to a gene: 0. Germline-derived CDR1 and CDR2 are LNHNV and YYDKDF (reference sequence).

This sequence joins TRBV5-4 and TRBJ2-3, with a weak D call TRBD1 (5 bases). The CDR3 spans 13 residues. CDR1 and CDR2 (germline): SGHNT, YYREEE (reference sequence). Trimming shortened V by 1 base and J by 4 bases, and 7 bases separated the two germline ends. The CDR3 is CASSLRGADTQYF. CDR3 DNA: TGTGCCAGCAGCTTGAGGGGCGCAGATACGCAGTATTTT. The variable domain in full, completed from reference TRBV5-4 and TRBJ2-3, reads ETGVTQSPTHLIKTRGQQVTLRCSSQSGHNTVSWYQQALGQGPQFIFQYYREEENGRGNFPPRFSGLQFPNYSSELNVNALELDDSALYLCASSLRGADTQYFGPGTRLTVL.